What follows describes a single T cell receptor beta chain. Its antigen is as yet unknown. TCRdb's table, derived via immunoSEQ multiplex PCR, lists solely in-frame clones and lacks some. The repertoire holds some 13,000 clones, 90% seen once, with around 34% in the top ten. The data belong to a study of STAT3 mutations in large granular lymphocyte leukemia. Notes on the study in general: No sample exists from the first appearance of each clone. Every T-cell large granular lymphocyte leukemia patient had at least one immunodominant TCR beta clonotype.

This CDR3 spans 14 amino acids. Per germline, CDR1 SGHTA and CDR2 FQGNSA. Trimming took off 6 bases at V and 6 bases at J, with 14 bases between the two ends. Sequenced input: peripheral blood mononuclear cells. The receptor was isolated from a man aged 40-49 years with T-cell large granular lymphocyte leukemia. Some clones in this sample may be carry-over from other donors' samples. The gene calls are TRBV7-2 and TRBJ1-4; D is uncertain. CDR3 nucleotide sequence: TGTGCCAGCAGTCCCTACGGCGGGGATGAAAAACTGTTTTTT. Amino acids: CASSPYGGDEKLFF.